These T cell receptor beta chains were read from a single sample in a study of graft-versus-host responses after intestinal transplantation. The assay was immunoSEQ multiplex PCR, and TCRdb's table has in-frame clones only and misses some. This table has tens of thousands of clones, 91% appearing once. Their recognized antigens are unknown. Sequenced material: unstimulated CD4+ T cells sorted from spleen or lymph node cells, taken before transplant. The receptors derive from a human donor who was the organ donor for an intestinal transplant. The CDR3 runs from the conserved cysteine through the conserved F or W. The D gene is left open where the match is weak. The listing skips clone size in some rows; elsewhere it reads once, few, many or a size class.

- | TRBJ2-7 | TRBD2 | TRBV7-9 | CASTRGLAAYEQYF | TGTGCCAGCACCCGGGGACTAGCGGCCTACGAGCAGTACTTC
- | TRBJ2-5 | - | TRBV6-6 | CASSYPTGTRETQYF | TGTGCCAGCAGTTACCCCACGGGAACTCGAGAGACCCAGTACTTC
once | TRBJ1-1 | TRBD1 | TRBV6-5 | CASSPGRGLTEAFF | TGTGCCAGCAGCCCCGGGAGGGGGCTCACTGAAGCTTTCTTT
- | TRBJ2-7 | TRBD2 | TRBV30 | CAWSWTSVTYEQYF | TGTGCCTGGAGTTGGACTAGCGTTACCTACGAGCAGTACTTC
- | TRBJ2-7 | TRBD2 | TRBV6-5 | CASRSRLAGPYEQYF | TGTGCCAGCAGGTCCCGACTAGCGGGGCCCTACGAGCAGTACTTC
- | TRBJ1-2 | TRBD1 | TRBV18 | CASSPGQGGYGYTF | TGTGCCAGCTCACCTGGACAGGGTGGCTATGGCTACACCTTC
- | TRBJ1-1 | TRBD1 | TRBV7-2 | CASSLPGQGAKAEAFF | TGTGCCAGCAGCTTACCAGGACAGGGGGCGAAAGCTGAAGCTTTCTTT
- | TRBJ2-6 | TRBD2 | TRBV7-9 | CAGSGGSGANVLTF | TGTGCCGGCAGCGGGGGGAGTGGGGCCAACGTCCTGACTTTC
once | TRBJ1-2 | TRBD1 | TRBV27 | CASSSQQGAGYTF | TGTGCCAGCAGTTCTCAACAGGGGGCCGGCTACACCTTC
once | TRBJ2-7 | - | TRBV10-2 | CASSEQGNEQYF | TGCGCCAGCAGTGAGCAGGGAAACGAGCAGTACTTC
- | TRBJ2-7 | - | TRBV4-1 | CASSRGQGYNEQYF | TGCGCCAGCAGCCGGGGGCAGGGATACAACGAGCAGTACTTC
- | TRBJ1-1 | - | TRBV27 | CASSLFYMNTEAFF | TGTGCCAGCAGTTTATTCTATATGAACACTGAAGCTTTCTTT
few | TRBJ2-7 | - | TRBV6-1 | CASSEAPRVTYEQYF | TGTGCCAGCAGTGAAGCGCCGAGGGTTACCTACGAGCAGTACTTC